This entry features one TCR beta chain sequence. CDR1 is SGHTA and CDR2 is FQGNSA in the germline V gene. Trimming cost V 2 bases and J 6 bases, with 14 bases left between them. This CDR3 has 14 amino acids. The sample is drawn from a study of CD8+ T cells in alopecia areata. Treatment: oral pan-JAK inhibitor, 5-10 mg twice daily. The authors extracted RNA and reverse transcribed it into cDNA as the sequencing template. This table comes from immunoSEQ multiplex PCR, and its TCRdb copy is limited to in-frame clones, with some not included. The sample records some 190,000 clones, about 47% being singletons.

The gene calls are TRBV7-2 and TRBJ2-7; no reliable D call. The clonotype was recovered from a human donor with alopecia areata. The sequences come from CD8+ T cells sorted from blood, collected around week 53, from a patient treated with tofacitinib. In DNA, the CDR3 is TGTGCCAGCAGCTTATCCCCCTGGGATCGCGAGCAGTACTTC. This gives the protein CASSLSPWDREQYF.